This TCR beta chain was observed in a study of metastatic and nonmetastatic thyroid tumors. Study in general: Across peripheral blood and tumor or nodule tissue samples taken from malignant and benign thyroid patients, the repertoires were compared with one another.

Among the patients, none had received any treatment before thyroid surgery. Per the original data handling: CDR3 differences across clinicopathological groups were used to build a distant-metastasis classifier for papillary thyroid cancer. TCRdb reprocessed the PCR reads via MiXCR. The V and J calls were determined by TCRdb, not by the authors. The sample holds roughly 4,700 clones, under 30% seen once. Trimming pared 7 bases from V and 8 bases from J, leaving 17 bases between. The CDR3 covers 13 residues. Sequenced: adjacent normal tissue. The sequence was obtained from a female donor with papillary thyroid cancer or a benign thyroid nodule (not recorded which). Some clones in this sample may be carry-over from other donors' samples. The V gene is TRBV12-3 or TRBV12-4, the J gene TRBJ1-2; D possibly corresponds to TRBD1 (6 bases). CDR3 residues: CASTIRGWGGYTF. The CDR3 nucleotides are TGTGCCAGCACTATCAGGGGCTGGGGGGGCTACACCTTC.